This T cell receptor (beta chain) was documented in a study of blood T cell repertoires in COVID-19. Study information: Samples came from the United States, Italy and Spain, spanning acute and convalescent COVID-19. Nucleic acid was either cDNA or gDNA, and it came from T cells, B-cell-depleted T cells, or PBMCs.

V dropped 4 bases and J dropped 2; count of bases not matched to a gene: 2. This CDR3 is built from 14 residues. Germline V gives CDR1 LNHDA, CDR2 SQIVND (reference sequence). The sample holds a few counts of this clone. Authors' methods: Reference gene primer amplification gave nucleated cell count estimates. The protocol was immunoSEQ multiplex PCR, while the TCRdb copy is restricted to in-frame clones and leaves out a portion. That table supplies the V and J calls and clone size; D and trimming were determined from the DNA. The sample holds about 240,000 clones, around 80% seen once. The sample taken for sequencing was peripheral blood. The sequence came from a woman aged 18-29 years with acute or convalescent COVID-19. V is TRBV19 and J is TRBJ1-3; the match to TRBD1 covers 7 bases. As DNA, the CDR3 is TGTGCCAGTAGTACACAGGGGACTGGAAACACCATATATTTT. Translating gives CASSTQGTGNTIYF.